The present TCR beta chain was sequenced within a study of shared clonotypes between healthy human individuals. In regard to this clone: Its antigen is unknown.

Study-wide points: It was observed that roughly 4.8% of naive CD4 clonotypes were shared across a few donors. Memory subsets generally showed lower estimated richness than naive subsets. All-four-donor shared clonotypes had higher generation probabilities than non-shared clonotypes did.

In the sorted-subset replicate PCRs, 200 ng DNA, around 30,000 T cell genomes, was used. Libraries were prepared by immunoSEQ multiplex PCR; TCRdb keeps only in-frame clonotypes and omits some of them. Of 550,000 to 850,000 clones listed, around 70% were seen once; the top ten hold roughly 1.8%. Material for sequencing was memory CD4+ T cells sorted from blood. Subset of the sample: CD45RA-negative fraction. This sequence was found in a woman aged 25-40 years in good health.

CDR3 sequence: CAISELGTELHREQYF. The CDR3, as DNA: TGTGCCATCAGTGAGTTAGGCACAGAATTGCATCGGGAGCAGTACTTC. The J gene is TRBJ2-7, the V gene TRBV10-3; no reliable D call. Germline-derived CDR1 and CDR2 are ENHRY and SYGVKD. V was cut by 1 base and J by 7 bases, with 20 bases left in between. This CDR3 contains 16 residues.